This TCR beta chain emerged from a study of blood T cell repertoires in COVID-19. This clone was counted between two and nine times. A much bigger clone sits one base away, suggesting this may be a read error. This same CDR3 is encoded by further DNA sequences in the sample. Measured with immunoSEQ multiplex PCR; TCRdb has only the in-frame clones, and not every one. This table holds 200,000 to 250,000 clones, about 86% found once. The CDR3 contains 13 residues. V dropped 2 bases and J dropped 5 bases, with 9 bases sitting between them. Germline values: CDR1 MNHEY, CDR2 SVGAGI. This TCR was sampled from a woman in her 30s who had recovered from COVID-19. This sequence joins TRBV6-5 and TRBJ1-1; no definite D call. Sequenced material: peripheral blood. The CDR3 loop is CASSYGGGTEAFF. CDR3 DNA: TGTGCCAGCAGTTACGGCGGCGGGACTGAAGCTTTCTTT.